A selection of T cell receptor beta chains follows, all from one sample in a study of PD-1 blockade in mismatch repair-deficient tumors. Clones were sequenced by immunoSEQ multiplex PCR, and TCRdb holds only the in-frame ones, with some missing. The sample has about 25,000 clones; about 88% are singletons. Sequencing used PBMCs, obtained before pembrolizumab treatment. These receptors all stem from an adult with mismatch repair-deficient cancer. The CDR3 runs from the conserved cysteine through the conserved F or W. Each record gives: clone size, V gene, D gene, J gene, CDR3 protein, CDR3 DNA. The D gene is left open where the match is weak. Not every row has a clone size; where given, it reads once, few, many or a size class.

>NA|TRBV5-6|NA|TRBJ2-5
CASSLSLWETQYF
TGTGCCAGCAGCTTGAGCCTATGGGAGACCCAGTACTTC
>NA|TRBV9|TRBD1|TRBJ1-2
CASSLQDRAGYTF
TGTGCCAGCAGCCTTCAGGACAGGGCTGGCTACACCTTC
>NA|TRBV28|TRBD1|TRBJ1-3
CASSSLPRTGLAVRSGNTIYF
TGTGCCAGCAGCTCACTACCCAGGACAGGGCTAGCGGTTCGTTCTGGAAACACCATATATTTT
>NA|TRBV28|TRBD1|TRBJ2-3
CASSPTGQGKTDTQYF
TGTGCCAGCAGTCCCACGGGACAGGGGAAAACAGATACGCAGTATTTT
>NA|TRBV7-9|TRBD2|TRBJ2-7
CASSFRGLDSYEQYF
TGTGCCAGCAGTTTTAGGGGACTAGACTCCTACGAGCAGTACTTC
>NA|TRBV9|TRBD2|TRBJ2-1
CASSVGASGRNEQFF
TGTGCCAGCAGCGTAGGGGCTAGCGGGAGGAATGAGCAGTTCTTC
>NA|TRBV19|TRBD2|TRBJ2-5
CASSDGLAGSSGQETQYF
TGTGCCAGTAGTGATGGACTAGCGGGGAGCTCGGGACAAGAGACCCAGTACTTC
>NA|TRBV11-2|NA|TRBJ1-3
CASSFMGGMTGNTIYF
TGTGCCAGCAGCTTCATGGGGGGAATGACTGGAAACACCATATATTTT
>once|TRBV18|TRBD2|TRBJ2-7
CASSRGLEGEQYF
TGTGCCAGCTCACGAGGACTAGAGGGCGAGCAGTACTTC
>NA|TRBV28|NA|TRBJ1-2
CASMAGANYGYTF
TGTGCCAGCATGGCAGGGGCCAACTATGGCTACACCTTC
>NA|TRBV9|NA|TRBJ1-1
CASSAVGGLGTEAFF
TGTGCCAGCAGCGCGGTAGGAGGCCTGGGCACTGAAGCTTTCTTT
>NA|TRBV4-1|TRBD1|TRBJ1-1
CASSQTDRAEAFF
TGCGCCAGCAGCCAAACCGACAGGGCTGAAGCTTTCTTT
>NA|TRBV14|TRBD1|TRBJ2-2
CASSPAPWTGVIAGELFF
TGTGCCAGCAGCCCCGCGCCGTGGACAGGGGTAATCGCCGGGGAGCTGTTTTTT
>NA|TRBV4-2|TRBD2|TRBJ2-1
CASSQEGTNYNEQFF
TGTGCCAGCAGCCAAGAAGGGACTAATTACAATGAGCAGTTCTTC
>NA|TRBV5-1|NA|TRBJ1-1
CASSLEGAGNTEAFF
TGCGCCAGCAGCTTGGAAGGCGCAGGGAACACTGAAGCTTTCTTT
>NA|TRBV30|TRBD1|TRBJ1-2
CAWSVTGQARPQASF
TGTGCCTGGAGTGTAACGGGACAGGCTCGCCCTCAAGCCTCCTTC
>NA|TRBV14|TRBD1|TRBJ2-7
CASSREQGENYEQYF
TGTGCCAGCAGCCGGGAACAGGGGGAAAACTACGAGCAGTACTTC
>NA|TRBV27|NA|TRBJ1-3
CASSLIRGNTIYF
TGTGCCAGCAGTTTAATTCGGGGGAACACCATATATTTT
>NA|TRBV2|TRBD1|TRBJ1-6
CASTWDRGYSPLHF
TGTGCCAGCACTTGGGACAGGGGGTATTCACCCCTCCACTTT
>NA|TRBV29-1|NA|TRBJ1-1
CSVPKGSIGLENTEAFF
TGCAGCGTCCCCAAAGGGTCTATAGGACTGGAGAACACTGAAGCTTTCTTT
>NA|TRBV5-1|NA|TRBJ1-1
CASSFQPEATGTEAFF
TGCGCCAGCAGCTTTCAACCCGAGGCAACGGGCACTGAAGCTTTCTTT
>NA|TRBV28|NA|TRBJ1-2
CASSLGSEHYTF
TGTGCCAGCAGTTTAGGGTCGGAGCACTACACCTTC
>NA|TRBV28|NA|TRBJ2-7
CASSSGNSFGEQYF
TGTGCCAGCAGTTCAGGGAACTCATTCGGGGAGCAGTACTTC
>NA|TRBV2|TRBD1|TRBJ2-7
CASSGPHRDRSREQYF
TGTGCCAGCAGTGGCCCGCACCGGGACAGGTCGCGAGAGCAGTACTTC
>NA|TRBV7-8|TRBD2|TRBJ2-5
CASSLTVGRLAGGGSQYF
TGTGCCAGCAGCTTAACAGTTGGGCGGCTAGCGGGAGGAGGGTCCCAGTACTTC
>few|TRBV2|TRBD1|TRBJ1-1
CASRDRGPEAFF
TGTGCCAGCAGGGACAGGGGGCCTGAAGCTTTCTTT